This T cell receptor beta chain was recorded in a study of neurological immune-mediated disorders (dated by TCRdb to between 2018 and 2021). For context, the study as a whole: Peripheral blood TCR-beta repertoires from HTLV-I-associated myelopathy (HAM/TSP) patients, multiple sclerosis patients and healthy controls were compared by UMI-based sequencing. The 95 to 110 TCR-beta libraries covered PBMC samples along with longitudinal samples, technical triplicates, and paired sorted CD4+ and CD8+ T-cell subsets. The cohort included approximately 68 subjects: approximately 14 with HAM/TSP, about 34 with multiple sclerosis, and approximately 20 healthy controls.

Overall results and qualifications from the work: No identical CDR3 amino acid sequences were shared among expanded clones across subjects, suggesting private TCR-beta repertoires in all groups. The highest TCR clonal expansion was observed in HAM/TSP patients, whereas the lowest was observed in MS patients, even when compared with healthy controls.

Healthy controls were blood bank volunteers in Maryland, USA. Sorted-subset TCR libraries were prepared from around 1 million sorted CD4+ or CD8+ T cells. Peripheral blood was subjected to Ficoll-Hypaque density gradient centrifugation to isolate PBMCs, which were then cryopreserved in liquid nitrogen. The study also sequenced paired sorted CD4+ and CD8+ subsets from healthy controls, HAM/TSP patients and MS patients. cDNA was synthesized by template-switch 5'RACE using a primer with a 10-nucleotide random unique molecular identifier that tagged each TCR transcript. Every sequencing run covered 15-18 subjects and yielded more than 170 million TCR-beta sequences. The RNeasy kit was used for extraction of total RNA. The KAPA Real-time Library Amplification kit was used to amplify TCR-beta VDJ regions with primers for the TCR constant region and the 5'RACE anchor. Sample indexes and Illumina adaptors were added in a first PCR, and a second PCR then increased library yield. After Ampure bead purification, the roughly 650 bp TCR product was size-selected on a 2% E-gel SizeSelection system. Before pooling, libraries had their quality checked on a Bioanalyzer, their concentration measured with Qubit, and their quantity determined with the Kapa Library Quantification kit. Libraries were sequenced paired-end 2 x 150 bp on an Illumina HiSeq 2500. To increase sequence diversity, about 25-30% phiX was spiked into each library pool. The paper's data handling went like this. The UMI-based MiGEC pipeline processed quality-filtered reads and removed over 85% of raw TCR sequences during error correction. VDJ genes were aligned to IMGT germline references, and each clonotype was defined by a unique CDR3 amino acid sequence together with V-J genes. Clonal expansion, Shannon diversity and CDR3 relatedness (CalcPairwiseDistances, ClusterSamples) were evaluated with VDJtools, and phylogenetic trees were built with CLCbio workbench. Expanded clones were defined as having at least 8 unique UMIs, based on coefficient-of-variation modelling across technical triplicates. Clones were called with MiXCR by TCRdb after fastp trimmed the public reads at Q25, and only in-frame beta chains were retained. One record per CDR3 amino acid sequence lists the most common genes and DNA. The V and J calls here are based on TCRdb, not the publication. For this sample the table gives about 38,000 distinct CDR3 sequences, of which approximately 5.1% were detected only once. The biggest ten clones account for about 9% of the sample.

Including the terminal cysteine and phenylalanine, the CDR3 comprises 13 residues. Only the CDR3 portion is preserved as DNA: 39 bases, with reading frame beginning at the first base. The trim is 5 bases for V and 0 bases for J, with a gap of 8 bases between the germline ends. For CDR1 and CDR2, the germline V gene (reference sequence) lists DFQATT and SNEGSKA. This clonotype was picked up many times. Its binding antigen is unknown. One base away there is no much larger clone; base qualities are not given. The origin of this receptor is a man between 18 and 29 years old in good health. The sequencing input was CD4+ T cells from blood. Here the chain combines TRBV20-1 and TRBJ1-3, with the D gene not clear enough to name. DNA sequence: TGCAGTGCTCGACAAGACTCTGGAAACACCATATATTTT. It is translated as CSARQDSGNTIYF.